This T cell receptor (beta chain) appears in the sequencing data of a study of OX40 agonist ivuxolimab in advanced cancers. This clone was counted between two and nine times. The assay was immunoSEQ multiplex PCR, and TCRdb's table has in-frame clones only and misses some. The profile shows tens of thousands of clones, about 81% of them singletons. This receptor was identified in an adult with an advanced solid tumor such as melanoma, head and neck, liver or kidney cancer. The sample was CD4+ or CD8+ T cells sorted from blood, taken in a trial of the OX40 agonist ivuxolimab.

For the CDR3, the DNA is TGTGCCAGCAGCCGAGTTTCCGCGGGGGGCGGTTCCTACAATGAGCAGTTCTTC. As protein: CASSRVSAGGGSYNEQFF. The rearrangement joins TRBV7-2 to TRBJ2-1; 8 bases map to TRBD2. J lost 1 base, V lost 5 bases, and 13 bases had no gene match. CDR1 SGHTA and CDR2 FQGNSA come from the germline V gene. The CDR3 extends over 18 amino acids.